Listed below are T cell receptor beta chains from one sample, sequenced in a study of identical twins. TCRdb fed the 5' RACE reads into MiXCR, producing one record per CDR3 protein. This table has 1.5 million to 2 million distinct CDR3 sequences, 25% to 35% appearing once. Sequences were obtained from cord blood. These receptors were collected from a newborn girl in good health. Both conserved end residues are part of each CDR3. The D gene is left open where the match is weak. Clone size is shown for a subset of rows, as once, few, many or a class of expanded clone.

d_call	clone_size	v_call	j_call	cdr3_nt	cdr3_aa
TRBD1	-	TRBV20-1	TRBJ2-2	TGCAGTGCTCCTCCAACCGGGACAGGGAGGGCCGGGGAGCTGTTTTTT	CSAPPTGTGRAGELFF
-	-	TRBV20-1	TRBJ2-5	TGCAGTGTCGACCGGGACTACCAAGAGACCCAGTACTTC	CSVDRDYQETQYF
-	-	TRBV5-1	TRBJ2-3	TGCGCCAGCAGCTTGTATAGGACTACCGCAGATACGCAGTATTTT	CASSLYRTTADTQYF
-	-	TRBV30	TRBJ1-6	TGTGCCTGGAGTGTATTGAGGGAGAATTCACCCCTCCACTTT	CAWSVLRENSPLHF
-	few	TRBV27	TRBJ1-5	TGTGCCAGCAGTTCGGGACTCCCGCTGCAGCCCCAGCATTTT	CASSSGLPLQPQHF
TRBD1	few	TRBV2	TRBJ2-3	TGTGCCAGCAGTGCGACAGGGGTAAAGACAGATACGCAGTATTTT	CASSATGVKTDTQYF
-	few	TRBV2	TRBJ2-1	TGTGCCAGCAGTGAAACGGCCCCCGGGGAGCAGTTCTTC	CASSETAPGEQFF
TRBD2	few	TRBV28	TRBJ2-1	TGTGCCAGCAGTGCCGGGACTAGCCGGAGCAATGAGCAGTTCTTC	CASSAGTSRSNEQFF
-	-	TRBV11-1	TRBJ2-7	TGTGCCAGCAGCTTACATGGCGTGGTTGGGGTCGAGCAGTACTTC	CASSLHGVVGVEQYF
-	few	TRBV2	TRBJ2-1	TGTGCCAGCCTCCGTGAGCAGTTCTTC	CASLREQFF
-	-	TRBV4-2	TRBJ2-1	TGTGCCAGCAGCCAAGGGATTAGCTCCTACAGTGAGCAGTTCTTC	CASSQGISSYSEQFF
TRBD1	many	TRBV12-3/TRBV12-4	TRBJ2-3	TGTGCCAGCAGTCGGACAGGGAGGTCAGATACGCAGTATTTT	CASSRTGRSDTQYF
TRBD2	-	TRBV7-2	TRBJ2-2	TGTGCCAGCAGCGAAGCGGGAGGAGAGCTGTTTTTT	CASSEAGGELFF
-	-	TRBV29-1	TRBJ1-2	TGCAGCGCCGAAACGGCGCGGGAGACTGGCTACACCTTC	CSAETARETGYTF
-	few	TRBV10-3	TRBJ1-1	TGTGCCATCAGTGGACACATCAACACTGAAGCTTTCTTT	CAISGHINTEAFF
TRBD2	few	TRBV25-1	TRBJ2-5	TGTGCCAGCAGTGGATCTAGCGGATGGGAGACCCAGTACTTC	CASSGSSGWETQYF
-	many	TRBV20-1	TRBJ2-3	TGCAGTGCTAGAGGGCAGTCCACAGATACGCAGTATTTT	CSARGQSTDTQYF
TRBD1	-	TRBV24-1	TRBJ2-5	TGTGCCACCAGTGATTGGACAGGGCCTCAAGAGACCCAGTACTTC	CATSDWTGPQETQYF